This T cell receptor (beta chain) was sequenced for a study of OX40 agonist ivuxolimab in advanced cancers. General study results and limits: More expanded clones were seen, on average, in CD8+ T cells than in CD4+.

The junction had 6 bases not matched to a gene; V was cut back by 5 bases and J by 3 bases. The CDR3 extends over 16 amino acids. The germline V gene encodes CDR1 MNHEY and CDR2 SMNVEV (reference sequence). The repertoire was sequenced with immunoSEQ multiplex PCR; TCRdb's copy has only in-frame clones and lacks some. The table has 50,000 to 60,000 clones, about 85% seen once. About this clone: Its target is unknown.

This sequence was found in an adult with an advanced solid tumor such as melanoma, head and neck, liver or kidney cancer. This sample comprised CD4+ or CD8+ T cells sorted from blood, obtained in a trial of the OX40 agonist ivuxolimab. The chain uses TRBV27 and TRBJ2-1, with TRBD2 identical over 11 bases. The CDR3 loop is CASSLTSGAFYNEQFF. In DNA form, the CDR3 reads TGTGCCAGCAGTCTGACTAGCGGGGCGTTCTACAATGAGCAGTTCTTC.